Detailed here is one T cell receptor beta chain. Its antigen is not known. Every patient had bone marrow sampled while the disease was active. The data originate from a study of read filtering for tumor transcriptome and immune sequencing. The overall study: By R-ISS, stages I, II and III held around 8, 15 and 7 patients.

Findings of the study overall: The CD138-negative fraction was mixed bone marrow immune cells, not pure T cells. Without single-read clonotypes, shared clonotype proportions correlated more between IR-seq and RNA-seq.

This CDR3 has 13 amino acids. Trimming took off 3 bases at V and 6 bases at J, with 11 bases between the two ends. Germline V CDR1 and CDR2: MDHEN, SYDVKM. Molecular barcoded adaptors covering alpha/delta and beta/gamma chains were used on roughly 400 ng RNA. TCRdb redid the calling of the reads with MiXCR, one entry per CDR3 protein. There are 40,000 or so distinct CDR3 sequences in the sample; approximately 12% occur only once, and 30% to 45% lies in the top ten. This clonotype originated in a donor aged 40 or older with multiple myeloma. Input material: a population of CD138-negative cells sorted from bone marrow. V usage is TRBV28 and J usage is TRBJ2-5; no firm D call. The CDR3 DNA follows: TGTGCCAGCAGTTTGGACGGTCGGAAGACCCAGTACTTC. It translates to CASSLDGRKTQYF.